These 21 T cell receptor beta chains came from one sample sequenced in a study of PD-1 blockade in mismatch repair-deficient tumors (dated by TCRdb to the late 2010s). Preparation of the library involved the immunoSEQ multiplex PCR assay. TCRdb took this table from immuneACCESS and kept in-frame rearrangements with V and J called. Such tables lack part of the clones; where checked against another copy, unresolved V genes explain under half of the gap, and the rest is unexplained. The sample table records 40,000 or so clones; 80% to 85% of these occur just once. Together, the top ten hold 0.9% to 1.2% of the sample. Material: PBMCs, obtained about 38 weeks after starting pembrolizumab. The source is an adult with mismatch repair-deficient cancer.

This clone was recorded a few times. The CDR3 loop reads CASSLGLAGGGSYEQYF. The CDR3 bases are TGCGCCAGCAGCTTGGGACTAGCGGGAGGAGGATCCTACGAGCAGTACTTC. The chain couples TRBV5-1 to TRBJ2-7; TRBD2 agrees at 13 bases. Trimming took 0 bases from V and 1 from J; bases not matched to a gene: 4. CDR3 length: 17 amino acids. From germline, CDR1 is SGHRS and CDR2 YFSETQ.

The chain joins TRBV7-2 to TRBJ2-3, with 8 bases aligning to TRBD2. From germline, CDR1 is SGHTA and CDR2 FQGNSA. The ends lost 5 bases at V and 4 bases at J; junction bases unmatched: 11. The CDR3 is 16 amino acids. CDR3 amino acids: CASSPTSGSRADTQYF. Here the CDR3 DNA reads TGTGCCAGCAGCCCCACGAGCGGGAGTAGGGCAGATACGCAGTATTTT.

The CDR3 nucleotides read TGTGCCAGCAAGGACTTCACTTCCTACAATGAGCAGTTCTTC. Amino acids: CASKDFTSYNEQFF. This chain joins TRBV6-1 and TRBJ2-1; possible D gene TRBD2, 5 bases. The CDR3 covers 14 residues. Trimming removed 7 bases from V and 1 base from J, with 11 bases in between. Germline lookup yields CDR1 MNHNS and CDR2 SASEGT.

The chain uses TRBV30 and TRBJ1-2; 7 bases map to TRBD1. The germline CDR1 and CDR2 sequences are GTSNPN and SVGIG (reference sequence). This CDR3 has 11 amino acids. Germline trimming cut 8 bases from V and 7 bases from J; bases unmatched to any gene: 7. As DNA, the CDR3 is TGTGCCGTGGGACAGTTTGCTGGCTACACCTTC. Encoded protein: CAVGQFAGYTF.

Comments on this clone: One end of the junction fails to match germline, which may point to a read error. The chain combines TRBV7-8 with TRBJ2-5; D is perhaps TRBD2 (6 bases). The tail of the sequence fits TRBJ2-7 better, so the J call may be wrong. The CDR3 loop spans 13 amino acids. Germline V lookup: CDR1 SGHVS, CDR2 FQNEAQ. This CDR3 is CASSLATDYEQYF. The CDR3, as DNA: TGTGCCAGCAGCCTAGCGACGGACTACGAGCAGTACTTC.

The chain is built from TRBV28 and TRBJ2-1; 7 positions agree with TRBD1. The CDR3 extends over 14 amino acids. The V segment lost 5 bases and the J segment 4 bases; nucleotides outside the gene matches: 5. CDR1 MDHEN and CDR2 SYDVKM come from the germline V gene. The CDR3 sequence: CASSIGTAYNEQFF. The CDR3, as DNA: TGTGCCAGCAGTATCGGGACAGCGTACAATGAGCAGTTCTTC.

The rearrangement uses TRBV5-1 and TRBJ1-2; no definite D call. Trimming pared 3 bases from V and 0 bases from J, leaving 9 bases between. Per the germline V gene, CDR1 is SGHRS and CDR2 is YFSETQ. There are 14 residues in the CDR3. The CDR3 bases are TGCGCCAGCAGCTACTATAGAGCTAACTATGGCTACACCTTC. Translating it yields CASSYYRANYGYTF.

The V call is TRBV7-2, the J call TRBJ2-3; tentatively, D is TRBD1 (6 bases). V was clipped by 2 bases and J by 1 base, with 7 bases between them. This CDR3 region has 14 residues. The germline gives CDR1 SGHTA, CDR2 FQGNSA. This CDR3 reads CASSLNRGTDTQYF. CDR3 nucleotides: TGTGCCAGCAGCTTAAACAGGGGCACAGATACGCAGTATTTT. The variable domain in full, completed from reference TRBV7-2 and TRBJ2-3, reads GAGVSQSPSNKVTEKGKDVELRCDPISGHTALYWYRQSLGQGLEFLIYFQGNSAPDKSGLPSDRFSAERTGGSVSTLTIQRTQQEDSAVYLCASSLNRGTDTQYFGPGTRLTVL.

This clone is a singleton in its sample. This chain joins TRBV7-3 and TRBJ2-1; TRBD2 matches at 10 bases. The CDR3 contains 17 residues. Germline V gives CDR1 SGHTA, CDR2 FQGTGA. V lost 4 bases and J lost 6; bases outside the gene matches: 12. CDR3 sequence: CASSSYPGVAGGNEQFF. The DNA of the CDR3 is TGTGCCAGCAGCTCCTACCCCGGGGTAGCGGGAGGCAATGAGCAGTTCTTC.

The CDR3 protein is CASSLLTSPAEQFF. CDR3 in DNA: TGTGCCAGCAGCTTACTGACTAGCCCGGCTGAGCAGTTCTTC. The chain has TRBV7-9 and TRBJ2-1, with 7 bases that match TRBD2. CDR1 and CDR2 from the germline V gene are SEHNR and FQNEAQ (reference sequence). CDR3 length equals 14 residues. V trimming: 2 bases; J trimming: 9 bases; junction bases outside the gene matches: 7.

V gene TRBV28 combines with J gene TRBJ2-4; D perhaps matches TRBD2 (5 bases). Germline V CDR1 and CDR2: MDHEN, SYDVKM. The CDR3 is made up of 15 amino acids. V was pared by 6 bases and J by 2 bases, with 14 bases between. CDR3 nucleotides: TGTGCCAGCAGGACTCTCGGAGGCACCAAAAACATTCAGTACTTC. Amino acids: CASRTLGGTKNIQYF.

J is TRBJ2-3 and V is TRBV2, with 11 bases matching TRBD2. V shed 6 bases and J 5 bases; nucleotides not matched to a gene: 4. Germline V gives CDR1 SNHLY, CDR2 FYNNEI. The CDR3 contains 14 residues. The CDR3 protein is CASRLGLAGDTQYF. The CDR3 DNA is TGTGCCAGCAGACTAGGACTAGCGGGAGATACGCAGTATTTT. The full variable domain, its missing parts supplied by reference TRBV2 and TRBJ2-3, is EPEVTQTPSHQVTQMGQEVILRCVPISNHLYFYWYRQILGQKVEFLVSFYNNEISEKSEIFDDQFSVERPDGSNFTLKIRSTKLEDSAMYFCASRLGLAGDTQYFGPGTRLTVL.

This rearrangement joins TRBV5-1 to TRBJ1-4; 7 nucleotides agree with TRBD1. Trimming cost V 2 bases and J 6 bases; bases outside gene matches: 7. From germline, CDR1 is SGHRS and CDR2 YFSETQ. This CDR3 is 15 amino acids long. The CDR3 here is CASSLKGARDEKLFF. CDR3 nucleotides: TGCGCCAGCAGCTTAAAGGGGGCGAGGGATGAAAAACTGTTTTTT.

The DNA for the CDR3 is TGTGCCAGCAGTGACCGACAGCAAGAGACCCAGTACTTC. This translates into CASSDRQQETQYF. The J gene is TRBJ2-5, the V gene TRBV28; possible D gene TRBD1, 5 bases. CDR1 and CDR2 from the germline V gene are MDHEN and SYDVKM. This CDR3 has 13 amino acids. V lost 5 bases and J 2 bases, leaving 9 bases between the germline ends.

This rearrangement joins TRBV7-6 to TRBJ1-1; D not resolved. CDR1 is SGHVS, CDR2 FNYEAQ, per germline. Trimming shortened V by 3 bases and J by 1 base, and 18 bases separated the two germline ends. This CDR3 region has 17 residues. The CDR3 loop reads CASSLELGRIQNTEAFF. The CDR3 DNA sequence: TGTGCCAGCAGCTTGGAGCTCGGTCGGATTCAGAACACTGAAGCTTTCTTT.

The CDR3 region has the DNA TGTGCCAGCTCACCAGCGACTAGGGATCAGCCCCAGCATTTT. The encoded protein is CASSPATRDQPQHF. The rearrangement joins TRBV18 to TRBJ1-5; no clear D. In germline, CDR1 is KGHSH, CDR2 LQKENI. Trimming stripped 2 bases from V and 5 bases from J, with 10 bases between. This CDR3 is 14 amino acids long.

The rearrangement joins TRBV5-1 to TRBJ1-4; D is perhaps TRBD1 (6 bases). The CDR3 is 13 amino acids. CDR1 SGHRS and CDR2 YFSETQ come from the germline V gene. V was cut by 3 bases and J by 8 bases, with 11 bases left in between. This CDR3 reads CASSSSGDEKLFF. CDR3 nucleotides: TGCGCCAGCAGCTCGTCAGGGGACGAAAAACTGTTTTTT.

This sequence joins TRBV2 and TRBJ1-2, with TRBD1 matching over 9 bases. Germline assignment: CDR1 SNHLY and CDR2 FYNNEI. Trimming at V came to 5 bases and at J to 6 bases, leaving 19 bases not matched to a gene. The CDR3 loop spans 18 amino acids. CDR3 amino acids: CASSQSRDRADPSDGYTF. The CDR3, as DNA: TGTGCCAGCAGTCAGAGCCGGGACAGGGCCGATCCTAGCGATGGCTACACCTTC.

The chain employs TRBV30 and TRBJ1-1, with 7 bases that match TRBD1. Trimming at V came to 2 bases and at J to 2 bases, leaving 5 bases not matched to a gene. This CDR3 spans 14 amino acids. Germline V gene data show CDR1 as GTSNPN and CDR2 as SVGIG (reference sequence). The CDR3 region has the DNA TGTGCCTGGAGTCGACAGGGCATTAACACTGAAGCTTTCTTT. This codes for CAWSRQGINTEAFF.

The rearrangement links TRBV7-2 to TRBJ1-4, with 10 bases that match TRBD1. The CDR3 is made up of 14 amino acids. V trimming: 5 bases; J trimming: 6 bases; junction bases outside the gene matches: 3. Per germline, CDR1 SGHTA and CDR2 FQGNSA. DNA of the CDR3: TGTGCCAGCAGCCCTGACAGGGGGCATGAAAAACTGTTTTTT. Its translation is CASSPDRGHEKLFF.

The chain recombines TRBV28 with TRBJ1-4; 9 nucleotides match TRBD1. The CDR3 spans 16 residues. Looked up from germline, CDR1 is MDHEN and CDR2 is SYDVKM. Trimming took 6 bases from V and 8 from J; bases not matched to a gene: 13. The DNA for the CDR3 is TGTGCCAGCAGCACCGGACAGGGGAGGGCTTACGAAAAACTGTTTTTT. It translates to CASSTGQGRAYEKLFF.